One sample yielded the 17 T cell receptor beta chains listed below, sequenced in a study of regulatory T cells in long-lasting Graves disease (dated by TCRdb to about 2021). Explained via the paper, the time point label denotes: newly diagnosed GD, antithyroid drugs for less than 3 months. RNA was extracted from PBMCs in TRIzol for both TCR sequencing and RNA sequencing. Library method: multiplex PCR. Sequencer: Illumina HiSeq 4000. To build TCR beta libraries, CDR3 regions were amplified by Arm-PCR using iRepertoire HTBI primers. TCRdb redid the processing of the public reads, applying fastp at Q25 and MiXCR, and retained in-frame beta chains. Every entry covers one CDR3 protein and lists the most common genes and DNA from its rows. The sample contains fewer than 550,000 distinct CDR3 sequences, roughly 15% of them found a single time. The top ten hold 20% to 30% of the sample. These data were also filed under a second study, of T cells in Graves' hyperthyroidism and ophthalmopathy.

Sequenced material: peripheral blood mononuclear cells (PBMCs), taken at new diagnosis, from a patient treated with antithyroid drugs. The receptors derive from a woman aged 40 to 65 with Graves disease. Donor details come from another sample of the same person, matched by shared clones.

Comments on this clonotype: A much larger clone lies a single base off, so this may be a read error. For the CDR3, the DNA is TGTGCCAGCAGGGCTAATGGGGGAACCTACAATGAGCAGTACTTC. It specifies CASRANGGTYNEQYF. The genes are TRBV2 and TRBJ2-7; D is tentatively TRBD1 or TRBD2 (5 bases each). In germline, CDR1 is SNHLY, CDR2 FYNNEI. This CDR3 contains 15 residues. Trimming stripped 6 bases from V and 7 bases from J, with 22 bases between.

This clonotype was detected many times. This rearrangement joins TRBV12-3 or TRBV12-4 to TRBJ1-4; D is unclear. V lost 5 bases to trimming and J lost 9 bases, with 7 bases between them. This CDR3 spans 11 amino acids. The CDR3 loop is CASSGPQKLFF. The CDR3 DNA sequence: TGTGCCAGCAGTGGGCCCCAAAAACTGTTTTTT.

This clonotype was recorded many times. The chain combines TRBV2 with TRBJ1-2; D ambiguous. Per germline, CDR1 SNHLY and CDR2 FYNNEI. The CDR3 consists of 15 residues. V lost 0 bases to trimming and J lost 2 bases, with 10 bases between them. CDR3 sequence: CASSEALGRNYGYTF. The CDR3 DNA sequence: TGTGCCAGCAGTGAAGCGCTAGGTCGCAACTATGGCTACACCTTC. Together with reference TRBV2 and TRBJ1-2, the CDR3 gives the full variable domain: EPEVTQTPSHQVTQMGQEVILRCVPISNHLYFYWYRQILGQKVEFLVSFYNNEISEKSEIFDDQFSVERPDGSNFTLKIRSTKLEDSAMYFCASSEALGRNYGYTFGSGTRLTVV.

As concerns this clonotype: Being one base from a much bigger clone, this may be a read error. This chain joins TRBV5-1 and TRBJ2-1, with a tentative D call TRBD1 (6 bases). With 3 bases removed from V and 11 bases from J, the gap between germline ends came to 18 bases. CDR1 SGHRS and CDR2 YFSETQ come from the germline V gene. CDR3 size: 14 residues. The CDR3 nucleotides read TGCGCCAGCAGCTCCGCGGACAGTTTGAATAAGCAGTTCTTC. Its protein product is CASSSADSLNKQFF.

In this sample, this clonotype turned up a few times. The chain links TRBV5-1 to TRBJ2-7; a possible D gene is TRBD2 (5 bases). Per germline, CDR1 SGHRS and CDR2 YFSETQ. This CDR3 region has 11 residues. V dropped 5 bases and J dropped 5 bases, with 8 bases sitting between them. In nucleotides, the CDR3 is TGCGCCAGCAGTGAGGGTAACGAGCAGTACTTC. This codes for CASSEGNEQYF.

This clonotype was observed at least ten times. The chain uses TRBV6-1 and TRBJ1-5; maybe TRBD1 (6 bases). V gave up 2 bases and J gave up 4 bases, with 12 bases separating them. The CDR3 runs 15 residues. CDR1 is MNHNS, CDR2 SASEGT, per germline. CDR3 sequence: CASSEQGQGNQPQHF. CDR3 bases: TGTGCCAGCAGTGAACAAGGGCAGGGGAATCAGCCCCAGCATTTT.

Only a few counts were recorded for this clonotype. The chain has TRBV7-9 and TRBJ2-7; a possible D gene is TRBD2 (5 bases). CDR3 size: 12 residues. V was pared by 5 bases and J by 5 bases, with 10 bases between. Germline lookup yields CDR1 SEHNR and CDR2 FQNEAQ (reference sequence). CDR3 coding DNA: TGTGCCAGCAGCCCCACTAGAAACGAGCAGTACTTC. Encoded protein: CASSPTRNEQYF.

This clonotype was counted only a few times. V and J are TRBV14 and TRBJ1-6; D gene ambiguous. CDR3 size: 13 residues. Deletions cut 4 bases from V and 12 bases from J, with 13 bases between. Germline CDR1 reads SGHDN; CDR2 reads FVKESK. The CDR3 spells CASSLLRTEPLHF. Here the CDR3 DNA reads TGTGCCAGCAGCCTTCTAAGGACGGAACCCCTCCACTTT. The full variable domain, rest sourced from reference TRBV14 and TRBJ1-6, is EAGVTQFPSHSVIEKGQTVTLRCDPISGHDNLYWYRRVMGKEIKFLLHFVKESKQDESGMPNNRFLAERTGGTYSTLKVQPAELEDSGVYFCASSLLRTEPLHFGNGTRLTVT.

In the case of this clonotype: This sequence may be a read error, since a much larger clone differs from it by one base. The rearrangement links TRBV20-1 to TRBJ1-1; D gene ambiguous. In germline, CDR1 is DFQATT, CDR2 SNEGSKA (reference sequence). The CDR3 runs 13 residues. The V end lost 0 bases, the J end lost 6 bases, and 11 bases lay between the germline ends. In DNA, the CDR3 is TGCAGTGCTAGAGATTACGAACGATCTGAAGCTTTCTTT. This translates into CSARDYERSEAFF.

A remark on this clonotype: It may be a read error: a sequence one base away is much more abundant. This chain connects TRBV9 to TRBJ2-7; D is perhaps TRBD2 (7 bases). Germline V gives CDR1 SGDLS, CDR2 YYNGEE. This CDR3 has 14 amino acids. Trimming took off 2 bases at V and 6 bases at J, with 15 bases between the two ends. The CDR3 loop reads CASSVGGLACEQYF. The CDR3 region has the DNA TGTGCCAGCAGCGTGGGGGGGCTCGCGTGCGAGCAGTACTTC. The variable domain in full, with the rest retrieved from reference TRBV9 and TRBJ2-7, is DSGVTQTPKHLITATGQRVTLRCSPRSGDLSVYWYQQSLDQGLQFLIQYYNGEERAKGNILERFSAQQFPDLHSELNLSSLELGDSALYFCASSVGGLACEQYFGPGTRLTVT.

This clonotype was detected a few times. The CDR3 loop is CASSSIGNTEAFF. CDR3 DNA sequence: TGTGCCAGCAGTTCAATAGGGAACACTGAAGCTTTCTTT. V usage is TRBV25-1 and J usage is TRBJ1-1; D is unclear. CDR1 is MGHDK, CDR2 SYGVNS, per germline. The CDR3 totals 13 residues. V was pared by 5 bases and J by 1 base, with 8 bases between.

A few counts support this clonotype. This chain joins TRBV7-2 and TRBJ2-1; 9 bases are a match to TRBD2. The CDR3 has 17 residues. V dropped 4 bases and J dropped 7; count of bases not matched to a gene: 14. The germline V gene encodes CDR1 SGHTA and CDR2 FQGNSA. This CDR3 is CASSYPRSGGPGNEQFF. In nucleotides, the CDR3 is TGTGCCAGCAGCTATCCTCGTAGCGGGGGCCCGGGTAATGAGCAGTTCTTC.

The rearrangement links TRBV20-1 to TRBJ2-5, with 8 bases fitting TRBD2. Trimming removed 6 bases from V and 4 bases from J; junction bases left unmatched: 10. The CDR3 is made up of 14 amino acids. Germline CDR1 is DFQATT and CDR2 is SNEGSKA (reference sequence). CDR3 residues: CSALGPGGRETQYF. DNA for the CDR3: TGCAGTGCCCTAGGGCCGGGAGGGCGAGAGACCCAGTACTTC.

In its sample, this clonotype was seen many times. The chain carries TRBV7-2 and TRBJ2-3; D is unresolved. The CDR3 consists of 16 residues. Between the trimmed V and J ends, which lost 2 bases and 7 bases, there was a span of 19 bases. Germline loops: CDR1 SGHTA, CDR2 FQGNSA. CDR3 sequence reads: CASSLIGLVVPHTQYF. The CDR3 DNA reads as TGTGCCAGCAGCTTAATCGGTTTGGTCGTACCCCATACGCAGTATTTT.

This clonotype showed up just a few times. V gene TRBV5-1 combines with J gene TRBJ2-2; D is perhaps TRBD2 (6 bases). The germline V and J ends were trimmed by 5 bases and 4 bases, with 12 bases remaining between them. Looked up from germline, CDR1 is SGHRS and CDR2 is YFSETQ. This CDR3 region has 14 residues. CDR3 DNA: TGCGCCAGCAGTCTCGGGGGACCCACCGGGGAGCTGTTTTTT. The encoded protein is CASSLGGPTGELFF.

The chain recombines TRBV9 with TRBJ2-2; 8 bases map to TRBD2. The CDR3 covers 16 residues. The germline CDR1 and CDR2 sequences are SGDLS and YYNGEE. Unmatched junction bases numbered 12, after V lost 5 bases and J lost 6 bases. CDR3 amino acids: CASRGGVAGPPGELFF. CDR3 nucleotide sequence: TGTGCCAGCAGGGGTGGGGTAGCGGGACCTCCCGGGGAGCTGTTTTTT.

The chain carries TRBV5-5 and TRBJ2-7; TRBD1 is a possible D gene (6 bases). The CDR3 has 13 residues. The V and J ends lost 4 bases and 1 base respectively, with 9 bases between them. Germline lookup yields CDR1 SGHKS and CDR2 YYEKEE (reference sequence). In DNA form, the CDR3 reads TGTGCCAGCAGCAGACAGGAGTCCTACGAGCAGTACTTC. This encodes CASSRQESYEQYF.